This TCR beta chain was retrieved from a study of T-cell reconstitution after alpha-beta-depleted transplantation in children. For TCRbeta, the library was prepared with unique molecular identifiers. TCRdb independently ran MiXCR on the PCR reads; one entry per CDR3 protein. Of 450,000 to 500,000 distinct CDR3 sequences listed, about 12% are singletons. V gave up 4 bases and J gave up 2 bases; unmatched junction bases: 7. Looked up from germline, CDR1 is SGHRS and CDR2 is YFSETQ. The CDR3 spans 15 residues. The chain recombines TRBV5-1 with TRBJ2-3, with 7 bases identical to TRBD1. This clonotype originated in a human donor who donated a stem cell graft to a child with combined immunodeficiency. The sequences come from PBMCs from the stem cell graft donor, collected from the stem cell graft. CDR3 residues: CASSLGTADTDTQYF. In nucleotides, the CDR3 is TGCGCCAGCAGCCTAGGGACAGCAGACACAGATACGCAGTATTTT.